These 19 T cell receptor beta chains share one sample of origin, sequenced in a study of shared clonotypes between healthy human individuals. TCRdb's copy holds only in-frame clones and misses some; the assay was immunoSEQ multiplex PCR. The sample includes a few hundred thousand clones, roughly four fifths of them seen just once. Source material: PBMCs. These receptors originate from a woman aged 40 to 55 in good health. Some clones in this sample may be carry-over from other donors' samples.

Details on this clone: This is likely an artifact of a read error, given a far larger clone one base away. Other DNA variants within this sample encode the same CDR3. The chain uses TRBV9 and TRBJ2-7, with 7 bases lining up with TRBD1. The germline gives CDR1 SGDLS, CDR2 YYNGEE. This CDR3 spans 14 amino acids. The CDR3 region is CASSVGGQSYEQYF. CDR3 nucleotides: TGTGCCAGTAGCGTAGGGGGACAGTCCTACGAGCAGTACTTC.

The chain carries TRBV9 and TRBJ2-7; tentatively, D is TRBD2 (6 bases). Germline values: CDR1 SGDLS, CDR2 YYNGEE. CDR3 size: 14 residues. The V end was cut by 3 bases, the J end by 4 bases, with 14 bases between. The CDR3 loop reads CASSAGGAGYEQYF. The CDR3 DNA follows: TGTGCCAGCAGCGCAGGCGGGGCTGGATACGAGCAGTACTTC.

V is TRBV18 and J is TRBJ2-1; TRBD2 agrees at 10 bases. Germline-derived CDR1 and CDR2 are KGHSH and LQKENI. The junction had 0 bases not matched to a gene; V was cut back by 0 bases and J by 7 bases. The CDR3 consists of 14 residues. The CDR3 reads CASSPPTSGNEQFF. The CDR3 DNA reads as TGTGCCAGCTCACCACCGACTAGCGGGAATGAGCAGTTCTTC.

The chain is built from TRBV9 and TRBJ2-7; tentatively, D is TRBD2 (6 bases). This CDR3 is 14 amino acids long. Between the trimmed V and J ends, which lost 4 bases and 7 bases, there was a span of 18 bases. CDR1 SGDLS and CDR2 YYNGEE come from the germline V gene. In nucleotides, the CDR3 is TGTGCCAGCAGCCCAGGTGGGGACTTACGGGAGCAGTACTTC. Translation gives CASSPGGDLREQYF.

This clone has only a few counts. The chain links TRBV9 to TRBJ2-6; no definite D call. The CDR3 is 15 residues long. CDR1 is SGDLS, CDR2 YYNGEE, per germline. V lost 2 bases to trimming and J lost 4 bases, with 10 bases between them. CDR3 DNA: TGTGCCAGCAGCGTTGGCCCCGGGGGGGCCAACGTCCTGACTTTC. This encodes CASSVGPGGANVLTF.

This clone appeared many times. CDR3 nucleotide sequence: TGTGCCAGCAGTGACACCGGGACTAGCGGTGACACCGGGGAGCTGTTTTTT. It specifies CASSDTGTSGDTGELFF. The chain joins TRBV6-4 to TRBJ2-2; 11 positions agree with TRBD2. The germline V gene has CDR1 MRHNA and CDR2 SNTAGT. After removal of 2 bases from V and 3 bases from J, the junction contained 5 bases not matched to a gene. The CDR3 extends over 17 amino acids.

This clone came up a few times. The genes are TRBV6-1 and TRBJ2-3, with D possibly TRBD1 on 7 matching bases. Trimming removed 4 bases from V and 1 base from J, with 15 bases in between. CDR3 length equals 16 residues. Germline CDR1 and CDR2: MNHNS and SASEGT. CDR3 sequence: CASSANRGGGTDTQYF. The CDR3 DNA reads as TGTGCCAGCAGTGCGAACAGGGGCGGGGGCACAGATACGCAGTATTTT.

This clone was recorded once. This chain links TRBV11-2 with TRBJ2-5; TRBD1 aligns across 10 bases. V shed 6 bases and J 0 bases; nucleotides not matched to a gene: 13. The germline CDR1 and CDR2 sequences are SGHAT and FQNNGV. CDR3 length equals 18 residues. The DNA of the CDR3 is TGTGCCAGCAGAAAAGGGACAGGGGCTAGTCCGTACCAAGAGACCCAGTACTTC. This codes for CASRKGTGASPYQETQYF.

The gene calls are TRBV7-9 and TRBJ2-1; 9 nucleotides match TRBD2. V gave up 1 base and J gave up 8 bases; unmatched junction bases: 18. Germline CDR1 SEHNR, CDR2 FQNEAQ (reference sequence). This CDR3 is 19 amino acids long. This CDR3 is CASSLVPGGGSGSGYEQFF. As DNA, the CDR3 is TGTGCCAGCAGCTTAGTCCCCGGGGGTGGTAGCGGGAGTGGGTATGAGCAGTTCTTC.

The chain couples TRBV27 to TRBJ2-1, with D unclear. Germline CDR1 is MNHEY and CDR2 is SMNVEV (reference sequence). The CDR3 runs to 15 residues. The V and J ends lost 4 bases and 6 bases respectively, with 16 bases between them. Here the CDR3 DNA reads TGTGCCAGCAGTTCGGGTAGGACCCTAGGCAATGAGCAGTTCTTC. Translation: CASSSGRTLGNEQFF.

The chain recombines TRBV11-2 with TRBJ2-4; 8 bases are a match to TRBD1. The V gene end was trimmed by 1 base and the J gene end by 9 bases; junction bases not matched to a gene: 11. The CDR3 totals 16 residues. Germline CDR1 is SGHAT and CDR2 is FQNNGV. The CDR3 spells CASSLGTGRSFGIQYF. In nucleotides, the CDR3 is TGTGCCAGCAGCTTAGGGACAGGGCGATCGTTCGGCATTCAGTACTTC. Drawing the rest from reference TRBV11-2 and TRBJ2-4, the complete variable domain is EAGVAQSPRYKIIEKRQSVAFWCNPISGHATLYWYQQILGQGPKLLIQFQNNGVVDDSQLPKDRFSAERLKGVDSTLKIQPAKLEDSAVYLCASSLGTGRSFGIQYFGAGTRLSVL.

The chain employs TRBV6-5 and TRBJ2-7; 10 bases match TRBD1. This CDR3 region has 15 residues. The J segment lost 3 bases and the V segment lost 0 bases, leaving 2 bases of the junction unmatched. The germline gives CDR1 MNHEY, CDR2 SVGAGI. The CDR3 nucleotides are TGTGCCAGCAGTTACTCCGGGACAGGGGACTACGAGCAGTACTTC. This sequence encodes CASSYSGTGDYEQYF.

The V and J genes are TRBV28 and TRBJ2-1; 8 bases agree with TRBD1. The CDR3 contains 15 residues. The V and J ends lost 5 bases and 7 bases, in that order; junction bases with no gene match: 10. CDR1 is MDHEN, CDR2 SYDVKM, per germline. The CDR3: CASSQDRGWANEQFF. Written as DNA, the CDR3 is TGTGCCAGCAGTCAAGACAGGGGATGGGCAAATGAGCAGTTCTTC.

V and J are TRBV28 and TRBJ2-7; TRBD1 might be the D (6 bases). The germline gives CDR1 MDHEN, CDR2 SYDVKM. Trimming took 5 bases from V and 5 from J, leaving 16 bases between them. The CDR3 runs to 14 residues. This chain's CDR3 is CASSLGQRTNEQYF. In DNA, the CDR3 is TGTGCCAGCAGTCTCGGACAGAGAACCAACGAGCAGTACTTC.

The chain couples TRBV18 to TRBJ1-2; D is uncertain. CDR1 and CDR2 from the germline V gene are KGHSH and LQKENI. This CDR3 is 14 amino acids long. The germline V and J ends were trimmed by 4 bases and 4 bases, with 13 bases remaining between them. The CDR3 is CASSREGLGYGYTF. The DNA for the CDR3 is TGTGCCAGCTCACGTGAGGGTCTGGGCTATGGCTACACCTTC.

This clone occurred a few times. The V and J genes are TRBV25-1 and TRBJ2-7; a possible D gene is TRBD1 (6 bases). The V gene's germline CDR1 is MGHDK and CDR2 SYGVNS. The CDR3 sequence is 12 residues long. With 6 bases removed from V and 4 bases from J, the gap between germline ends came to 10 bases. The CDR3 DNA sequence: TGTGCCAGCAGCGAACAGGGTTACGAGCAGTACTTC. Its protein is CASSEQGYEQYF.

The gene calls are TRBV6-6 and TRBJ2-1; D is uncertain. Germline V CDR1 and CDR2: MNHNY, SVGAGI (reference sequence). V was trimmed by 3 bases and J by 6 bases, leaving 9 bases between them. The CDR3 has 13 residues. The CDR3 DNA follows: TGTGCCAGCAGTTATTTCCAGCGCAATGAGCAGTTCTTC. As protein: CASSYFQRNEQFF.

The rearrangement links TRBV20-1 to TRBJ1-1; 7 bases agree with TRBD1. Germline values: CDR1 DFQATT, CDR2 SNEGSKA (reference sequence). V was pared by 5 bases and J by 11 bases, with 5 bases of the junction left unmatched. The CDR3 contains 10 residues. In nucleotides, the CDR3 is TGCAGTGCTTTTGGACAGGCGGCTTTCTTT. Protein: CSAFGQAAFF.

In its sample, this clone was seen a few times. One end of the junction is discordant with germline, which a read error may explain. V gene TRBV7-7 combines with J gene TRBJ2-3; 8 bases are shared with TRBD2. The CDR3 consists of 14 residues. Germline assignment: CDR1 SSHAT and CDR2 FNYEAQ (reference sequence). The CDR3 here is CASSQSGSADTQYF. The CDR3 DNA follows: TGTGCTAGCAGCCAAAGCGGGAGCGCAGATACGCAGTATTTT.